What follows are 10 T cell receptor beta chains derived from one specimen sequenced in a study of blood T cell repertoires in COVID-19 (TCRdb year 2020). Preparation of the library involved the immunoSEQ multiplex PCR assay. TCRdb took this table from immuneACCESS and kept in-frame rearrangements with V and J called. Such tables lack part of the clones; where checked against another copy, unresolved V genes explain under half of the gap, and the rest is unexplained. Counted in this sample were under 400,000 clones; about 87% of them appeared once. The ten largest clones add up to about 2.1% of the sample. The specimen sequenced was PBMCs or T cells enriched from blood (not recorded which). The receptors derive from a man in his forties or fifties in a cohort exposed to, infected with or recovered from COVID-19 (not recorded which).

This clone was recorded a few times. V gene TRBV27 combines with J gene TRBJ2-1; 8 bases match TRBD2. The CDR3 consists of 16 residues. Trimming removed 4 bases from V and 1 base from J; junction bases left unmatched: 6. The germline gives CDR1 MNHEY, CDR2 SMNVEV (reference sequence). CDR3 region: CASSSSAGVSYNEQFF. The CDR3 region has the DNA TGTGCCAGCAGTTCCTCAGCGGGAGTGTCCTACAATGAGCAGTTCTTC.

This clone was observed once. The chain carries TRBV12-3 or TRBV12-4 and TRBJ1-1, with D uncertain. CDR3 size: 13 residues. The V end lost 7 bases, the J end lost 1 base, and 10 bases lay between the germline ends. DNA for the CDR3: TGTGCCAGCAAAAAAACAGAGAACACTGAAGCTTTCTTT. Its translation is CASKKTENTEAFF.

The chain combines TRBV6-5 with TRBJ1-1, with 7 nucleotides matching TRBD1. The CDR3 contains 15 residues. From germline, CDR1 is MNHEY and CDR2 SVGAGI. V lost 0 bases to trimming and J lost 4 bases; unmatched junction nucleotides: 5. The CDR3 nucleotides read TGTGCCAGCAGTTACTCGCAGGGGGTCGGCACTGAAGCTTTCTTT. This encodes CASSYSQGVGTEAFF.

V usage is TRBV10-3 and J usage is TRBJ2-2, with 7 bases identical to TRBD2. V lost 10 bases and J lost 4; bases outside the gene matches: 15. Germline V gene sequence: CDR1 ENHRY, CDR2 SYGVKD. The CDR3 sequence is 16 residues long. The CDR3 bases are TGTGCCACCCCTTTCGCGGCGGGAGATCCCACCGGGGAGCTGTTTTTT. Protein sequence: CATPFAAGDPTGELFF.

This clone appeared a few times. The CDR3 bases are TGTGCCAGCAGCTTACGGCCTAGCGGGGGCACCGGGGAGCTGTTTTTT. This encodes CASSLRPSGGTGELFF. This chain connects TRBV7-2 to TRBJ2-2; 10 bases line up with TRBD2. The CDR3 runs to 16 residues. V was pared by 2 bases and J by 4 bases, with 4 bases of the junction left unmatched. Germline assignment: CDR1 SGHTA and CDR2 FQGNSA. The variable domain in full, with the rest retrieved from reference TRBV7-2 and TRBJ2-2, is GAGVSQSPSNKVTEKGKDVELRCDPISGHTALYWYRQSLGQGLEFLIYFQGNSAPDKSGLPSDRFSAERTGGSVSTLTIQRTQQEDSAVYLCASSLRPSGGTGELFFGEGSRLTVL.

As DNA, the CDR3 is TGTGCTAGTGGTTGGGGCAGGGGATCCCCCACCGGGGAGCTGTTTTTT. Residues: CASGWGRGSPTGELFF. V gene TRBV12-5 combines with J gene TRBJ2-2; possible D gene TRBD1, 6 bases. Germline values: CDR1 LGHNT, CDR2 FRNRAP. The V and J ends lost 4 bases and 4 bases respectively, with 16 bases between them. The CDR3 runs to 16 residues. The whole variable domain, remainder taken from reference TRBV12-5 and TRBJ2-2, is DARVTQTPRHKVTEMGQEVTMRCQPILGHNTVFWYRQTMMQGLELLAYFRNRAPLDDSGMPKDRFSAEMPDATLATLKIQPSEPRDSAVYFCASGWGRGSPTGELFFGEGSRLTVL.

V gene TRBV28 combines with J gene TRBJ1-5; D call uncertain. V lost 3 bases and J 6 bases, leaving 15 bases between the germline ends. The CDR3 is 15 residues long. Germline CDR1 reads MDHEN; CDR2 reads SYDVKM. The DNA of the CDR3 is TGTGCCAGCAGTTTGGATCAGGTGGGCAGTCAGCCCCAGCATTTT. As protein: CASSLDQVGSQPQHF.

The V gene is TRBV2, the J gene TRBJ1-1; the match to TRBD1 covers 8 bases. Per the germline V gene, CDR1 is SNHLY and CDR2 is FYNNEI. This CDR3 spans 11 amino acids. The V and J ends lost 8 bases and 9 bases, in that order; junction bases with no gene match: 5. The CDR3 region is CASRTGFKAFF. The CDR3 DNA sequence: TGTGCCAGCCGGACAGGGTTTAAAGCTTTCTTT. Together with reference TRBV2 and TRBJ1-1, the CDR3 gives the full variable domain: EPEVTQTPSHQVTQMGQEVILRCVPISNHLYFYWYRQILGQKVEFLVSFYNNEISEKSEIFDDQFSVERPDGSNFTLKIRSTKLEDSAMYFCASRTGFKAFFGQGTRLTVV.

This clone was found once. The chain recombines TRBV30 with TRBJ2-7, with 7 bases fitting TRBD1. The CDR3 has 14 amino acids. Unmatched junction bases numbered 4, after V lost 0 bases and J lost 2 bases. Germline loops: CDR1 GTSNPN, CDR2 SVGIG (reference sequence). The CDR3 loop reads CAWSVQGGTYEQYF. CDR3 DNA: TGTGCCTGGAGTGTACAAGGGGGCACCTACGAGCAGTACTTC. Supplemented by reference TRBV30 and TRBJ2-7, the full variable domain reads SQTIHQWPATLVQPVGSPLSLECTVEGTSNPNLYWYRQAAGRGLQLLFYSVGIGQISSEVPQNLSASRPQDRQFILSSKKLLLSDSGFYLCAWSVQGGTYEQYFGPGTRLTVT.

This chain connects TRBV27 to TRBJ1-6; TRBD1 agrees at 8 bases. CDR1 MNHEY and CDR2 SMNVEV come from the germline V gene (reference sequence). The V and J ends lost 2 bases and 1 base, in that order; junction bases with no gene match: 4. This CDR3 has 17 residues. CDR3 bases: TGTGCCAGCAGTTTAAGCCAGGGGGCTTCCTATAATTCACCCCTCCACTTT. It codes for CASSLSQGASYNSPLHF.